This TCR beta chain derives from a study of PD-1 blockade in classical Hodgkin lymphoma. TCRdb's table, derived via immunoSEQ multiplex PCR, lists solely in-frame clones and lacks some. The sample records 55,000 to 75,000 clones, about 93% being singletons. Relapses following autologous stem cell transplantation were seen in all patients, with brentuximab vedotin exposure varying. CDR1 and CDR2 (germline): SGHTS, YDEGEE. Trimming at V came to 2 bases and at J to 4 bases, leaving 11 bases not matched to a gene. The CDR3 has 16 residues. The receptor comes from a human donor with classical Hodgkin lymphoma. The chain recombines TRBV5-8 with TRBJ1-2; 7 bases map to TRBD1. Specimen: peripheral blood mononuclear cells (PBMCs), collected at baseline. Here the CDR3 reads CASSLIPGQATYGYTF. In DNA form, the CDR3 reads TGTGCCAGCAGCTTAATCCCAGGACAGGCCACCTATGGCTACACCTTC. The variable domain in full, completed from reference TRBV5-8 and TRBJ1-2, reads EAGVTQSPTHLIKTRGQQATLRCSPISGHTSVYWYQQALGLGLQFLLWYDEGEERNRGNFPPRFSGRQFPNYSSELNVNALELEDSALYLCASSLIPGQATYGYTFGSGTRLTVV.